The 21 T cell receptor beta chains presented below share a single source sample, sequenced in a study of blood T cell repertoires in COVID-19. Repertoires were generated with immunoSEQ multiplex PCR, while TCRdb's copy carries only in-frame clones and drops some. The profile shows 130,000 to 150,000 clones, about four fifths of them singletons. Source material: peripheral blood. The receptors shown here come from an elderly woman with acute or convalescent COVID-19.

The rearrangement uses TRBV10-3 and TRBJ2-5, with a tentative D call TRBD2 (6 bases). Germline V CDR1 and CDR2: ENHRY, SYGVKD. The CDR3 has 13 residues. Trimming shortened V by 7 bases and J by 4 bases, and 13 bases separated the two germline ends. CDR3 sequence: CAINSREAETQYF. CDR3 nucleotides: TGTGCCATCAACTCCAGGGAGGCAGAGACCCAGTACTTC.

The V call is TRBV5-1, the J call TRBJ1-1; tentatively, D is TRBD1 (5 bases). Trimming removed 6 bases from V and 3 bases from J, with 15 bases in between. The CDR3 has 14 amino acids. CDR1 is SGHRS, CDR2 YFSETQ, per germline. CDR3 residues: CASTLGGTDTEAFF. CDR3 nucleotide sequence: TGCGCCAGCACCCTCGGGGGGACCGACACTGAAGCTTTCTTT.

This rearrangement joins TRBV6-5 to TRBJ1-3; D might be TRBD1 (5 bases). V shed 6 bases and J shed 0 bases, with 12 bases lying between them. Germline CDR1 and CDR2: MNHEY and SVGAGI. This CDR3 is built from 15 residues. CDR3 bases: TGTGCCAGCAGCCTTGGACATTTCTCTGGAAACACCATATATTTT. Its translation: CASSLGHFSGNTIYF.

This chain uses TRBV14 with TRBJ1-6; 9 nucleotides align to TRBD1. The CDR3 contains 16 residues. J was trimmed by 8 bases and V by 5 bases; bases with no gene match: 10. The germline V gene encodes CDR1 SGHDN and CDR2 FVKESK. CDR3 sequence reads: CASSTTRQGDDSPLHF. In DNA form, the CDR3 reads TGTGCCAGCAGCACCACTAGACAGGGGGATGATTCACCCCTCCACTTT.

This sequence joins TRBV5-1 and TRBJ1-1; 8 bases are a match to TRBD1. Losses at the gene ends were 6 bases for V and 3 bases for J; bases not matched to a gene: 16. Germline V gene lookup returns CDR1 SGHRS and CDR2 YFSETQ. The CDR3 covers 17 residues. The CDR3 reads CASKRQAAGGGHTEAFF. CDR3 bases: TGCGCCAGCAAACGACAAGCGGCAGGGGGCGGGCACACTGAAGCTTTCTTT.

V and J are TRBV9 and TRBJ1-1; D uncertain. This CDR3 spans 12 amino acids. Germline CDR1 reads SGDLS; CDR2 reads YYNGEE. Trimming took 0 bases from V and 3 from J, leaving 3 bases between them. The CDR3 DNA sequence: TGTGCCAGCAGCGTAGCTCACACTGAAGCTTTCTTT. It yields the protein CASSVAHTEAFF.

Only one count was recorded for this clone. CDR3 DNA: TGTGCCAGCAGCTTTAACAGGCTCTCCTACGAGCAGTACTTC. It translates to CASSFNRLSYEQYF. The rearrangement links TRBV7-8 to TRBJ2-7, with TRBD1 as a possible D gene (5 bases). This CDR3 has 14 residues. The V gene lost 3 bases and the J gene lost 0 bases, with 9 bases spanning the gap. Germline CDR1 is SGHVS and CDR2 is FQNEAQ.

Concerning this clone itself: The sample holds other DNA sequences that translate to the same CDR3. V and J are TRBV11-3 and TRBJ1-1; D is ambiguous. Germline V gives CDR1 SGHNT, CDR2 YENEEA. V dropped 4 bases and J dropped 7 bases, with 10 bases sitting between them. The CDR3 runs 12 residues. The DNA of the CDR3 is TGTGCCAGCAGCTCGGGAGGGAGTGAAGCTTTCTTT. It is translated as CASSSGGSEAFF.

The V gene is TRBV5-1, the J gene TRBJ2-1; TRBD2 matches 10 bases. V shed 2 bases, J shed 3 bases, and the junction held 8 bases outside the gene matches. CDR1 and CDR2 (germline): SGHRS, YFSETQ. The CDR3 runs 17 residues. CDR3 in DNA: TGCGCCAGCAGCTTAGCCATTAGCGGGGGGAGCTACAATGAGCAGTTCTTC. The encoded protein is CASSLAISGGSYNEQFF. Combining the CDR3 with reference TRBV5-1 and TRBJ2-1 gives the whole variable domain KAGVTQTPRYLIKTRGQQVTLSCSPISGHRSVSWYQQTPGQGLQFLFEYFSETQRNKGNFPGRFSGRQFSNSRSEMNVSTLELGDSALYLCASSLAISGGSYNEQFFGPGTRLTVL.

This chain connects TRBV5-5 to TRBJ1-1; D may be TRBD1 (5 bases). Germline V gene data show CDR1 as SGHKS and CDR2 as YYEKEE (reference sequence). The V end was cut by 4 bases, the J end by 5 bases, with 18 bases between. This CDR3 is built from 15 residues. CDR3 residues: CASSLVGQGGTEAFF. CDR3 bases: TGTGCCAGCAGCCTGGTTGGGCAGGGCGGAACTGAAGCTTTCTTT.

The chain carries TRBV24-1 and TRBJ2-1; 9 bases line up with TRBD1. Germline-derived CDR1 and CDR2 are KGHDR and SFDVKD. The CDR3 extends over 15 amino acids. V was clipped by 6 bases and J by 6 bases; unmatched bases: 8. CDR3 nucleotides: TGTGCCACCAGTTGTTTGGGACAGGGATGCAATGAGCAGTTCTTC. Amino acid sequence: CATSCLGQGCNEQFF.

The chain has TRBV15 and TRBJ1-2; TRBD1 matches 7 bases. With 0 bases clipped from V and 7 bases from J, the junction kept 8 bases outside the gene matches. CDR1 LNHNV and CDR2 YYDKDF come from the germline V gene (reference sequence). This CDR3 region has 15 residues. This CDR3 reads CATSRDRGKGAGYTF. The CDR3 nucleotides read TGTGCCACCAGCAGAGATCGAGGGAAGGGGGCTGGCTACACCTTC.

This clone was found once. The chain has TRBV19 and TRBJ1-5, with TRBD1 identical over 8 bases. Trimming at V came to 4 bases and at J to 5 bases, leaving 4 bases not matched to a gene. CDR3 size: 14 residues. Germline CDR1 and CDR2: LNHDA and SQIVND (reference sequence). The CDR3 is CASSRGQVHQPQHF. The CDR3 coding sequence is TGTGCCAGTAGTAGGGGACAGGTTCATCAGCCCCAGCATTTT.

The V gene is TRBV12-5, the J gene TRBJ1-5; TRBD1 agrees at 7 bases. Germline assignment: CDR1 LGHNT and CDR2 FRNRAP. V trimming: 3 bases; J trimming: 3 bases; junction bases outside the gene matches: 5. The CDR3 extends over 15 amino acids. In DNA, the CDR3 is TGTGCTAGTGGTTTTGGCAGGGGGTTCAATCAGCCCCAGCATTTT. Encoded protein: CASGFGRGFNQPQHF.

The chain couples TRBV19 to TRBJ2-7; no clear D. The V and J ends lost 1 base and 2 bases respectively, with 9 bases between them. Germline loops: CDR1 LNHDA, CDR2 SQIVND (reference sequence). The CDR3 contains 14 residues. CDR3: CASSIGGGTYEQYF. The CDR3 DNA reads TGTGCCAGTAGTATAGGAGGCGGTACCTACGAGCAGTACTTC.

With regard to this clone: The same CDR3 arises from other DNA sequences in this sample as well. This sequence joins TRBV30 and TRBJ1-2, with D tentatively TRBD1 (6 bases). Germline lookup yields CDR1 GTSNPN and CDR2 SVGIG (reference sequence). V was clipped by 3 bases and J by 6 bases, with 11 bases between them. CDR3 length: 12 amino acids. The CDR3 DNA sequence: TGTGCCTGGAGGGGGGGGCGGGATGGCTACACCTTC. Amino acid sequence: CAWRGGRDGYTF.

The V gene is TRBV25-1, the J gene TRBJ1-2; no definite D call. The germline gives CDR1 MGHDK, CDR2 SYGVNS. This CDR3 comprises 12 residues. The ends were cut back, 6 bases at V and 2 bases at J, with 7 bases in the middle. CDR3 amino acids: CASSTENYGYTF. In nucleotides, the CDR3 is TGTGCCAGCAGCACAGAAAACTATGGCTACACCTTC.

The chain combines TRBV10-1 with TRBJ1-5, with TRBD1 matching 7 bases. CDR3 length: 14 residues. Germline V gene data show CDR1 as WNHNN and CDR2 as SYGVQD (reference sequence). The V and J ends lost 3 bases and 7 bases, in that order; junction bases with no gene match: 6. CDR3 nucleotide sequence: TGCGCCAGCAGTGAAGGGGGCAGCGGCCAGCCCCAGCATTTT. This sequence encodes CASSEGGSGQPQHF.

The V and J genes are TRBV27 and TRBJ1-1; TRBD1 agrees at 7 bases. The CDR3 is 15 amino acids. Trimming removed 8 bases from V and 1 base from J; junction bases left unmatched: 10. CDR1 is MNHEY and CDR2 is SMNVEV in the germline V gene (reference sequence). In DNA, the CDR3 is TGTGCCAGCTGTCGACACGGGACAGCGAACACTGAAGCTTTCTTT. Protein product: CASCRHGTANTEAFF.

The chain couples TRBV6-5 to TRBJ1-2; 9 bases are shared with TRBD1. Germline CDR1 reads MNHEY; CDR2 reads SVGAGI. V lost 6 bases, J lost 6 bases, and 8 bases stayed unmatched. This CDR3 spans 14 amino acids. CDR3 nucleotides: TGTGCCAGCAGGCCCTCCGGGACAGGGCATGGCTACACCTTC. This gives the protein CASRPSGTGHGYTF.

This chain uses TRBV3-1 (or the pseudogene TRBV3-2) with TRBJ1-1; D gene ambiguous. V shed 1 base and J shed 10 bases, with 13 bases lying between them. The CDR3 spans 13 residues. Germline V gene lookup returns CDR1 LGHDT and CDR2 YNNKEL (reference sequence). This CDR3 is CASSQGVSRGAFF. DNA of the CDR3: TGTGCCAGCAGCCAAGGGGTGTCGCGAGGAGCTTTCTTT.